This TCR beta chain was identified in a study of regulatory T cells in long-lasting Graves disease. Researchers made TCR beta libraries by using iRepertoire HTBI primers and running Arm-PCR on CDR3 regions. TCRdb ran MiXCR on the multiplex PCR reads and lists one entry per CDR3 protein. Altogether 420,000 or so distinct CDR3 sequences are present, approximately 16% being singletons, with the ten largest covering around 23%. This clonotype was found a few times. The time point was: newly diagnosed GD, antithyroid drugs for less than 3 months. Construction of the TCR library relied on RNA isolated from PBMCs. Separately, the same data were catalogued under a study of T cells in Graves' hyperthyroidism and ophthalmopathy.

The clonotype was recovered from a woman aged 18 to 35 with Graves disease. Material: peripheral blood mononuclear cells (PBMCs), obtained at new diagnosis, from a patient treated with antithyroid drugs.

CDR3 protein: CASSLRRLAGNTGELFF. The CDR3 bases are TGTGCCAGCAGCTTACGGAGACTAGCGGGGAACACCGGGGAGCTGTTTTTT. This sequence joins TRBV5-4 and TRBJ2-2, with TRBD2 identical over 10 bases. The germline V gene has CDR1 SGHNT and CDR2 YYREEE (reference sequence). V lost 2 bases to trimming and J lost 1 base; unmatched junction nucleotides: 5. There are 17 residues in the CDR3.